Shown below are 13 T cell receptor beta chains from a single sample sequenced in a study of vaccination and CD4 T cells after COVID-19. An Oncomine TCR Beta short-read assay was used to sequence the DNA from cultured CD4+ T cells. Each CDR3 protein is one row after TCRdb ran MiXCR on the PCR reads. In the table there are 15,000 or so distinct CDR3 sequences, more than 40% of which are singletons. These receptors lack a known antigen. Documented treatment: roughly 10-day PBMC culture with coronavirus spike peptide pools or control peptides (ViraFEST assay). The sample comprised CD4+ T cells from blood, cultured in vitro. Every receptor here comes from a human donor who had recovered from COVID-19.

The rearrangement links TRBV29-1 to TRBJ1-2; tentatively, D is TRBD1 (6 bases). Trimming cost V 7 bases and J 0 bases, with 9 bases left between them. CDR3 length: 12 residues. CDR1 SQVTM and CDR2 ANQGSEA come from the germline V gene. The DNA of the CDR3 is TGCAGCGGGGGACACGCTAACTATGGCTACACCTTC. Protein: CSGGHANYGYTF.

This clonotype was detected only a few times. The CDR3 loop is CASRTLGLAGVNEQFF. The CDR3, as DNA: TGTGCCAGCAGGACGCTCGGACTAGCGGGAGTTAATGAGCAGTTCTTC. This chain connects TRBV27 to TRBJ2-1, with 13 bases identical to TRBD2. Germline CDR1 and CDR2: MNHEY and SMNVEV (reference sequence). The V segment lost 6 bases and the J segment 7 bases; nucleotides outside the gene matches: 9. The CDR3 sequence is 16 residues long.

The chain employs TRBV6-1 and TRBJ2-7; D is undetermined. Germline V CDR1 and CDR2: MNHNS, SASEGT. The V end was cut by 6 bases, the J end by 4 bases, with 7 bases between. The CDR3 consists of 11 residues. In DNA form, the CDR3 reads TGTGCCAGCAGGATGCTATACGAGCAGTACTTC. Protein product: CASRMLYEQYF.

CDR3 loop: CASSDDYTGELFF. The CDR3 bases are TGTGCCAGCAGTGACGACTACACCGGGGAGCTGTTTTTT. The V gene is TRBV6-4, the J gene TRBJ2-2; unclear D gene. CDR3 length: 13 amino acids. Germline V CDR1 and CDR2: MRHNA, SNTAGT. The V end lost 2 bases, the J end lost 3 bases, and 4 bases lay between the germline ends.

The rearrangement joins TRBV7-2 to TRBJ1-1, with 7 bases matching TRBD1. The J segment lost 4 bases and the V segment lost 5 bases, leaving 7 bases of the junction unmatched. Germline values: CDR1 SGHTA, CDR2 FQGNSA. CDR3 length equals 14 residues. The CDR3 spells CASSHRGEGTEAFF. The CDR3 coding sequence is TGTGCCAGCAGCCACAGGGGTGAGGGCACTGAAGCTTTCTTT. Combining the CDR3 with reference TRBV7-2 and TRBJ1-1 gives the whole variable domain GAGVSQSPSNKVTEKGKDVELRCDPISGHTALYWYRQSLGQGLEFLIYFQGNSAPDKSGLPSDRFSAERTGGSVSTLTIQRTQQEDSAVYLCASSHRGEGTEAFFGQGTRLTVV.

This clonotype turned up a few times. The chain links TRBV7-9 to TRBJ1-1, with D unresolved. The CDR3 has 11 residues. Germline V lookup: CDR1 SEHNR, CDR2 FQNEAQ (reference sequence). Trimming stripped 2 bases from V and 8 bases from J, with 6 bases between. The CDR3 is CASSLIREAFF. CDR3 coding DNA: TGTGCCAGCAGCTTAATTAGGGAAGCTTTCTTT.

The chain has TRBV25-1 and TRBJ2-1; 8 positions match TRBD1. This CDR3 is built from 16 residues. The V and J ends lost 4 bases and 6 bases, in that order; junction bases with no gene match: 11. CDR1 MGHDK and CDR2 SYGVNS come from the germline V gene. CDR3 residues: CASSASTGVGGNEQFF. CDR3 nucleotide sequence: TGTGCCAGCAGTGCGTCGACAGGGGTGGGGGGCAATGAGCAGTTCTTC. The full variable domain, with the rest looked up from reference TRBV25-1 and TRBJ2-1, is EADIYQTPRYLVIGTGKKITLECSQTMGHDKMYWYQQDPGMELHLIHYSYGVNSTEKGDLSSESTVSRIRTEHFPLTLESARPSHTSQYLCASSASTGVGGNEQFFGPGTRLTVL.

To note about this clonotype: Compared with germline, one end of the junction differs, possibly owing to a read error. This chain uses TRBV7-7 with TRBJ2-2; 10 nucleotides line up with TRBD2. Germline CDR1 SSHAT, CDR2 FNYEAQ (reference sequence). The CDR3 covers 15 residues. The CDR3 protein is CASSLTSGTAGELFF. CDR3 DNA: TGTGCTAGCAGCTTAACTAGCGGGACGGCCGGGGAGCTGTTTTTT.

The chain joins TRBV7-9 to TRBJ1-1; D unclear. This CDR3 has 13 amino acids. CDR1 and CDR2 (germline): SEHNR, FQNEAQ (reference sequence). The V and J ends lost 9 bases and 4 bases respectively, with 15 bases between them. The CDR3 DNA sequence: TGTGCCAGTGATAGGCTTGAAGGCACTGAAGCTTTCTTT. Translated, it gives CASDRLEGTEAFF.

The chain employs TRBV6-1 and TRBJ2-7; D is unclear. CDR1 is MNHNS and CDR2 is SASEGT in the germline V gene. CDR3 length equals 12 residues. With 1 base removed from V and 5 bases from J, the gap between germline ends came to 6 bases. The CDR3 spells CASSEVRHEQYF. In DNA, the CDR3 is TGTGCCAGCAGTGAAGTTCGGCACGAGCAGTACTTC.

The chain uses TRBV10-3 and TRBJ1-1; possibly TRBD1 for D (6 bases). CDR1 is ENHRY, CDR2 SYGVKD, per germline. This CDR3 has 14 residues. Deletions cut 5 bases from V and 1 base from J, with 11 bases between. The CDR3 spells CAISPEQGNTEAFF. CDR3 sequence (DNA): TGTGCCATCAGTCCGGAACAGGGGAACACTGAAGCTTTCTTT.

The CDR3 DNA reads as TGTGCCAGCAGCTTGAGACAGGAGGGCACTGAAGCTTTCTTT. This codes for CASSLRQEGTEAFF. The chain links TRBV11-3 to TRBJ1-1; D possibly corresponds to TRBD1 (6 bases). The CDR3 is made up of 14 amino acids. Trimming took off 3 bases at V and 4 bases at J, with 12 bases between the two ends. Per germline, CDR1 SGHNT and CDR2 YENEEA.

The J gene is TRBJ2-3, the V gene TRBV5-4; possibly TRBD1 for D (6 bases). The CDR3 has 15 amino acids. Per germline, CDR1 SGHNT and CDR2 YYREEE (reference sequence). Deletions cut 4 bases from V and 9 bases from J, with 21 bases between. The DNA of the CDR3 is TGTGCCAGCAGCCCCTCTTGGGACACCCGACTGACGCAGTATTTT. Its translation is CASSPSWDTRLTQYF. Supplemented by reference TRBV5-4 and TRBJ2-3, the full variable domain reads ETGVTQSPTHLIKTRGQQVTLRCSSQSGHNTVSWYQQALGQGPQFIFQYYREEENGRGNFPPRFSGLQFPNYSSELNVNALELDDSALYLCASSPSWDTRLTQYFGPGTRLTVL.